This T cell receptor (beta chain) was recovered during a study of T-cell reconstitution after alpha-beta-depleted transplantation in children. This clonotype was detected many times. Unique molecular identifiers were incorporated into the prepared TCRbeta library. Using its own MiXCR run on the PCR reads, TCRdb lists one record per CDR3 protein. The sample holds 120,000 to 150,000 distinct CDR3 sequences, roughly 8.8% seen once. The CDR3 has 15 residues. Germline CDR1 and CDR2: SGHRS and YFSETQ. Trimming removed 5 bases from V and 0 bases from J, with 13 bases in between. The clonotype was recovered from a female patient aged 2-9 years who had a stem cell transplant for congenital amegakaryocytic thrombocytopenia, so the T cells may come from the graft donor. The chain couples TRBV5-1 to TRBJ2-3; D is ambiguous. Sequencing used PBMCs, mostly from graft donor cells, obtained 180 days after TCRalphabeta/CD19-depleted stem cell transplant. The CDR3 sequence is CASRIGVGSTDTQYF. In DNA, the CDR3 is TGCGCCAGCAGAATTGGCGTGGGAAGCACAGATACGCAGTATTTT. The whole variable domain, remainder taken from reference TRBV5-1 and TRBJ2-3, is KAGVTQTPRYLIKTRGQQVTLSCSPISGHRSVSWYQQTPGQGLQFLFEYFSETQRNKGNFPGRFSGRQFSNSRSEMNVSTLELGDSALYLCASRIGVGSTDTQYFGPGTRLTVL.